The next 8 T cell receptor beta chains were all read from a single sample in a study of glioma-infiltrating T cells after dendritic cell vaccination. Clones were read by immunoSEQ multiplex PCR, and TCRdb kept only the in-frame ones, dropping some. Here the sample spans 50,000 to 80,000 clones, around four fifths being singletons. Sequenced material: blood, taken before dendritic cell vaccination. These receptor sequences come from a human donor with glioblastoma.

This chain connects TRBV28 to TRBJ2-5; 8 bases are shared with TRBD1. V shed 6 bases, J shed 7 bases, and the junction held 10 bases outside the gene matches. Per the germline V gene, CDR1 is MDHEN and CDR2 is SYDVKM. The CDR3 contains 14 residues. As DNA, the CDR3 is TGTGCCAGCAGACCACCAGGGGGCTTAGGGACCCAGTACTTC. It is translated as CASRPPGGLGTQYF.

The rearrangement links TRBV5-1 to TRBJ2-5; possible D gene TRBD1, 5 bases. The DNA end is more similar to TRBJ2-7, so the J call may be wrong. This CDR3 is 13 amino acids long. The germline CDR1 and CDR2 sequences are SGHRS and YFSETQ. The CDR3 DNA reads TGCGCCAGCAGCCATGGACAAACCTACGAGCAGTACTTC. This translates into CASSHGQTYEQYF.

The chain is built from TRBV11-2 and TRBJ2-5, with 11 positions matching TRBD2. V lost 6 bases, J lost 2 bases, and 8 bases stayed unmatched. The length of the CDR3 is 16 residues. CDR1 is SGHAT, CDR2 FQNNGV, per germline. The CDR3 loop is CASSRLAGGPQETQYF. CDR3 nucleotide sequence: TGTGCCAGCAGTCGGTTAGCGGGGGGGCCGCAAGAGACCCAGTACTTC.

This clone was counted only a few times. The chain uses TRBV5-1 and TRBJ2-3; D possibly corresponds to TRBD2 (6 bases). Germline V gives CDR1 SGHRS, CDR2 YFSETQ. The CDR3 sequence is 15 residues long. The V gene lost 0 bases and the J gene lost 0 bases, with 8 bases spanning the gap. In DNA form, the CDR3 reads TGCGCCAGCAGCTTGGAAAGCGGGAGCACAGATACGCAGTATTTT. Protein: CASSLESGSTDTQYF.

This chain joins TRBV2 and TRBJ2-1; 10 bases fit TRBD1. With 6 bases clipped from V and 8 bases from J, the junction kept 7 bases outside the gene matches. From germline, CDR1 is SNHLY and CDR2 FYNNEI. CDR3 length equals 14 residues. CDR3 sequence reads: CASRRRQGADEQFF. In nucleotides, the CDR3 is TGTGCCAGCAGGAGGAGACAGGGGGCGGATGAGCAGTTCTTC.

The chain joins TRBV2 to TRBJ1-2; 10 nucleotides match TRBD1. V lost 6 bases, J lost 4 bases, and 2 bases stayed unmatched. Germline loops: CDR1 SNHLY, CDR2 FYNNEI. This CDR3 region has 13 residues. DNA of the CDR3: TGTGCCAGCAGCGGGGACAGGGGCTATGGCTACACCTTC. Its protein product is CASSGDRGYGYTF.

This rearrangement joins TRBV11-2 to TRBJ1-2; 9 nucleotides line up with TRBD1. This CDR3 spans 14 amino acids. V lost 5 bases and J lost 4; bases outside the gene matches: 5. Germline V gene lookup returns CDR1 SGHAT and CDR2 FQNNGV. CDR3 sequence (DNA): TGTGCCAGCAGCACGGGGACAGGGTTCTATGGCTACACCTTC. Protein product: CASSTGTGFYGYTF. The full variable domain, its missing parts supplied by reference TRBV11-2 and TRBJ1-2, is EAGVAQSPRYKIIEKRQSVAFWCNPISGHATLYWYQQILGQGPKLLIQFQNNGVVDDSQLPKDRFSAERLKGVDSTLKIQPAKLEDSAVYLCASSTGTGFYGYTFGSGTRLTVV.

This chain connects TRBV19 to TRBJ2-2, with a weak D call TRBD1 (6 bases). CDR1 is LNHDA and CDR2 is SQIVND in the germline V gene (reference sequence). Trimming took 8 bases from V and 5 from J, leaving 12 bases between them. CDR3 length equals 13 residues. The CDR3 coding sequence is TGTGCCAGTGGGTACAGGGTAACCGGGGAGCTGTTTTTT. Residues: CASGYRVTGELFF.